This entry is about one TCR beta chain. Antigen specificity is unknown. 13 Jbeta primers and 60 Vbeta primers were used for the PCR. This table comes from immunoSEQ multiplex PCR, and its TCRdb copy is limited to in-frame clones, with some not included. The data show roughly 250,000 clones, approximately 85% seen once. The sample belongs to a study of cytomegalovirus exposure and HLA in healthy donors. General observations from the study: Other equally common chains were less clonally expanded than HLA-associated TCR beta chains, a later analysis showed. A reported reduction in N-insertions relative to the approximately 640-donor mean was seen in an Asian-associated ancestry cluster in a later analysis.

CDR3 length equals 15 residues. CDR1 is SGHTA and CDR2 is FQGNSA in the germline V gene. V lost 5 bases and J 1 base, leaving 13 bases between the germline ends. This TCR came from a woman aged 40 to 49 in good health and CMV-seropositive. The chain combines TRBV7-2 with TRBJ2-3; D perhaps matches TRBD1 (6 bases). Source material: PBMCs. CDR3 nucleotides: TGTGCCAGCAGCGTTGTACAGGGACGCACAGATACGCAGTATTTT. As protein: CASSVVQGRTDTQYF.